This TCR beta chain was obtained from a study of OX40 agonist ivuxolimab in advanced cancers. Broadly, across the study: Ivuxolimab, which targeted the costimulatory receptor OX40 (CD134), was an agonistic, fully human IgG2 monoclonal antibody. Intravenous ivuxolimab was administered to patients every 2 weeks at six dose levels: 0.01, 0.1, 0.3, 1.5, 3 and 10 mg/kg. In the dose-escalation cohort, around 80% of patients were male, and the mean age was 60 years with a range of 23 to 79. The paper describes the monotherapy dose-escalation part (N of about 52 patients) of the phase I trial of ivuxolimab. Patients were allowed to have had prior anti-PD-1, anti-PD-L1 or anti-CTLA-4 therapy, and approximately 40% of the dose-escalation patients had previously received checkpoint inhibitors. The purpose of peripheral TCRbeta sequencing was to test whether ivuxolimab changed TCR sequence diversity and led to clonal T-cell expansion. Partial responses occurred in three dose-escalation patients: two with cutaneous melanoma and one with hepatocellular carcinoma. Of the 50 to 55 patients in dose escalation, about 20 had hepatocellular carcinoma, around 15 had melanoma, 9 had renal cell carcinoma and 9 had head and neck cancer.

Patients with a history of autoimmune disease or receiving systemic immunosuppression were excluded from the trial. Peripheral blood for TCR sequencing was collected from all dose cohorts at baseline, on cycle 4 day 1, and on cycle 7 day 1. The samples were taken from a phase I, first-in-human, multicenter, open-label dose-escalation trial of ivuxolimab. Adults with locally advanced or metastatic head and neck squamous cell, hepatocellular, melanoma or renal cell carcinoma were enrolled in the trial. CD4+ and CD8+ T cells were sorted separately from peripheral blood before TCR sequencing. The paper as a whole reports these results and caveats: Low levels of normalized T-cell clonal expansion were also seen in some patients who did not respond. On average, CD8+ T cells showed more expanded clones than CD4+ T cells after ivuxolimab. In the 0.1-3.0 mg/kg groups, partial responders were among the patients with the lowest normalized peripheral clonal expansion, particularly in CD8+ T cells. At doses of 0.1 to 3.0 mg/kg, clonal expansion of both CD4+ and CD8+ blood T cells was observed from baseline to week 6. The antigen specificity of the clonally expanded peripheral T cells was not determined.

Of note for this clone: Its antigen specificity is not known. The record has no base qualities; no much larger clone is one base away.

To sequence the TCRbeta CDR3 region, genomic DNA was isolated from the sorted cells. The immunoSEQ Assay was used to sequence the TCRbeta CDR3 regions. In TCRdb, the immuneACCESS table is reduced to in-frame sequences with V and J assigned. These tables do not hold every clone; where another copy was compared, an unresolved V gene accounts for under half, and the others remain unexplained. The sample table lists almost 85,000 clones, 86% of them with a count of one. The ten largest account for approximately 6.5% of the sample. There are 15 amino acids in the CDR3, from cysteine to phenylalanine inclusive. Left in the record is the CDR3 DNA by itself, 45 bases read in frame from the first base. According to the germline V gene, CDR1 reads SGHNT and CDR2 reads YENEEA. At the junction V is shortened by 1 base and J by 2 bases, with 9 bases in between.

This clonotype was obtained from an adult with an advanced solid tumor such as melanoma, head and neck, liver or kidney cancer. The rearrangement combines TRBV11-3 with TRBJ1-3, with the identity of the D gene unclear. The specimen comprised CD4+ or CD8+ T cells sorted from blood, sampled in a trial of the OX40 agonist ivuxolimab. The DNA is TGTGCCAGCAGCTTAGCGGCGGCGACTGGAAACACCATATATTTT. It is translated as CASSLAAATGNTIYF.